Here is one TCR beta chain with its context. This sample was included in a study of blood T cell repertoires in COVID-19. The CDR3 is 12 residues long. Germline V lookup: CDR1 MNHEY, CDR2 SVGAGI. The V and J ends lost 7 bases and 10 bases respectively, with 16 bases between them. Participant ages covered about 18 to 89 years across 25 or so US areas. Profiled with immunoSEQ multiplex PCR; TCRdb holds only in-frame clones, not every one. The data show 200,000 to 250,000 clones, approximately 90% seen once. This chain connects TRBV6-5 to TRBJ1-2; D might be TRBD1 (5 bases). The sequence was obtained from a man aged 25-45 years who had recovered from COVID-19. The sequencing sample was made of PBMCs or T cells enriched from blood (not recorded which). The CDR3 is CASTYEGAHYTF. DNA of the CDR3: TGTGCCAGCACCTACGAAGGGGCCCACTACACCTTC.